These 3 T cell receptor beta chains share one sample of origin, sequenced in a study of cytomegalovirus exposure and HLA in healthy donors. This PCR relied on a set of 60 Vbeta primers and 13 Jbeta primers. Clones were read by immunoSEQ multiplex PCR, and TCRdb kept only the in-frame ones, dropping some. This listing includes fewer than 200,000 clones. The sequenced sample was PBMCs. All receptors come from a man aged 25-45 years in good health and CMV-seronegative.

The CDR3 here is CASSLNTGGEAFF. The CDR3 nucleotides are TGTGCCAGCAGCTTAAATACGGGAGGAGAGGCTTTCTTT. This chain links TRBV7-2 with TRBJ1-1; D remains ambiguous. Trimming cost V 2 bases and J 11 bases, with 15 bases left between them. The CDR3 spans 13 residues. Looked up from germline, CDR1 is SGHTA and CDR2 is FQGNSA.

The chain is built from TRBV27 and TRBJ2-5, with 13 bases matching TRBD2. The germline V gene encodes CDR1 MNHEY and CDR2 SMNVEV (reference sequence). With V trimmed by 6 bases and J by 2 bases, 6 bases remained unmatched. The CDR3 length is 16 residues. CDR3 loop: CASRPGLAGRQETQYF. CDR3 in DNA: TGTGCCAGCAGACCGGGACTAGCGGGACGGCAAGAGACCCAGTACTTC.

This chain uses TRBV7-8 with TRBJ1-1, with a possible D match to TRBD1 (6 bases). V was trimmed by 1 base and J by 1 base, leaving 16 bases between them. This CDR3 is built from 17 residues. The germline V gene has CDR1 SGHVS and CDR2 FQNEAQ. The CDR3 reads CASSLDPTGLGNTEAFF. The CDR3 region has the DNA TGTGCCAGCAGCTTAGATCCCACAGGGCTGGGGAACACTGAAGCTTTCTTT. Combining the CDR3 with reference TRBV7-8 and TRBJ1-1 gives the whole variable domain GAGVSQSPRYKVAKRGQDVALRCDPISGHVSLFWYQQALGQGPEFLTYFQNEAQLDKSGLPSDRFFAERPEGSVSTLKIQRTQQEDSAVYLCASSLDPTGLGNTEAFFGQGTRLTVV.